This TCR beta chain was profiled in a study of cytomegalovirus exposure and HLA in healthy donors. Amplification used 60 Vbeta primers and 13 Jbeta primers. Some clones are missing from TCRdb's copy, which holds only in-frame ones; the method was immunoSEQ multiplex PCR. The data hold approximately 84,000 clones, with more than 70% observed a single time. This clone was seen only once. With 6 bases removed from V and 6 bases from J, the gap between germline ends came to 21 bases. Germline loops: CDR1 SQVTM, CDR2 ANQGSEA. CDR3 length equals 15 residues. The sequencing input was PBMCs. This chain connects TRBV29-1 to TRBJ2-1, with D possibly matching TRBD2 (5 bases). The sequence derives from a male donor in good health and CMV-seropositive. The CDR3 DNA is TGCAGCGTCTCCGAGGGCCGACCTGGCCGCAATGAGCAGTTCTTC. The encoded protein is CSVSEGRPGRNEQFF.